These T cell receptor beta chains were read from a single sample in a study of OX40 agonist ivuxolimab in advanced cancers. Some clones are missing from TCRdb's copy, which holds only in-frame ones; the method was immunoSEQ multiplex PCR. The table records some 83,000 clones, about 89% of them present only once. The sample in question was CD4+ or CD8+ T cells sorted from blood, obtained in a trial of the OX40 agonist ivuxolimab. All receptors derive from an adult with an advanced solid tumor such as melanoma, head and neck, liver or kidney cancer. Both conserved end residues are part of each CDR3. The order of the fields is V gene, clone size, D gene, J gene, CDR3 DNA, CDR3 protein. D genes are given only for firm matches. Size values are once, few and many counts, or a class for expanded clones, and some rows have none.

V: TRBV6-1; size: .; D: .; J: TRBJ1-5; DNA: TGTGCCAGCAGTAGCAATCAGCCCCAGCATTTT; CDR3: CASSSNQPQHF
V: TRBV30; size: .; D: .; J: TRBJ1-1; DNA: TGTGCCTGGGGACAGACGAACACTGAAGCTTTCTTT; CDR3: CAWGQTNTEAFF
V: TRBV10-3; size: once; D: .; J: TRBJ2-1; DNA: TGTGCCATCAGTGCCGGCAACGGGGACAATGAGCAGTTCTTC; CDR3: CAISAGNGDNEQFF
V: TRBV7-2; size: few; D: .; J: TRBJ2-4; DNA: TGTGCCAGCAGCTTACGTAGGGGATCGGATCCGGCCAAAAACATTCAGTACTTC; CDR3: CASSLRRGSDPAKNIQYF
V: TRBV16; size: .; D: TRBD1; J: TRBJ1-2; DNA: TGTGCCAGCAGCCAATCGCAGGGGACAGGGAAAGGCTACACCTTC; CDR3: CASSQSQGTGKGYTF
V: TRBV4-3; size: .; D: .; J: TRBJ1-1; DNA: TGCGCCAGCAGCCAAGACAAGAACACTGAAGCTTTCTTT; CDR3: CASSQDKNTEAFF
V: TRBV5-4; size: .; D: TRBD1; J: TRBJ2-1; DNA: TGTGCCAGCAGTAAGACAGGGGCGCAGTTCTTC; CDR3: CASSKTGAQFF
V: TRBV6-5; size: .; D: .; J: TRBJ1-5; DNA: TGTGCCACTCGCGGGGGGACATATAGCAATCAGCCCCAGCATTTT; CDR3: CATRGGTYSNQPQHF
V: TRBV2; size: .; D: TRBD2; J: TRBJ2-5; DNA: TGTGCCAGCAGTGGGACTAGCGGGACCACTCAAGAGACCCAGTACTTC; CDR3: CASSGTSGTTQETQYF
V: TRBV30; size: .; D: .; J: TRBJ2-3; DNA: TGTGCCTGGAGTGTACTAATAGATACGCAGTATTTT; CDR3: CAWSVLIDTQYF
V: TRBV5-1; size: .; D: TRBD2; J: TRBJ2-1; DNA: TGCGCCAGCAGCTTATTGCGGGAGGGCGATGAGCAGTTCTTC; CDR3: CASSLLREGDEQFF
V: TRBV11-2; size: once; D: .; J: TRBJ2-7; DNA: TGTGCCAGCAGCTTAGATAACACAGGGTCCAGAGAGCAGTACTTC; CDR3: CASSLDNTGSREQYF
V: TRBV19; size: few; D: TRBD1; J: TRBJ1-1; DNA: TGTGCCAGTAGTTGGCCGGGACAGGGGAATACTGAAGCTTTCTTT; CDR3: CASSWPGQGNTEAFF
V: TRBV7-2; size: .; D: .; J: TRBJ2-5; DNA: TGTGCCAGCAGCACCCTGGCAGGGGCAAAGACCCAGTACTTC; CDR3: CASSTLAGAKTQYF
V: TRBV7-3; size: .; D: .; J: TRBJ2-5; DNA: TGTGCCAGCAGCTTAGCGCGGGAACAAGAGACCCAGTACTTC; CDR3: CASSLAREQETQYF
V: TRBV4-1; size: .; D: .; J: TRBJ2-2; DNA: TGCGCCAGCAGCCGGGACCCAGTGATCGGGGAGCTGTTTTTT; CDR3: CASSRDPVIGELFF
V: TRBV4-1; size: .; D: .; J: TRBJ2-1; DNA: TGCGCCAGCAGCCAAGACTCGACTAGTAACAATGAGCAGTTCTTC; CDR3: CASSQDSTSNNEQFF
V: TRBV7-2; size: .; D: TRBD1; J: TRBJ1-5; DNA: TGTGCCAGCAGTCTTGGACAGGGGTATCAGCCCCAGCATTTT; CDR3: CASSLGQGYQPQHF
V: TRBV29-1; size: .; D: TRBD2; J: TRBJ2-7; DNA: TGCAGCGTTTATAGCGGGAGCTACGAGCAGTACTTC; CDR3: CSVYSGSYEQYF
V: TRBV29-1; size: .; D: TRBD2; J: TRBJ2-7; DNA: TGCAGCGTTGAGGTAGCGGGAGGGCCTCAGGGGCAGTACTTC; CDR3: CSVEVAGGPQGQYF
V: TRBV19; size: .; D: .; J: TRBJ2-5; DNA: TGTGCCAGTAGTATAGGAAGGTACCAAGAGACCCAGTACTTC; CDR3: CASSIGRYQETQYF
V: TRBV10-3; size: .; D: TRBD2; J: TRBJ2-3; DNA: TGTGCCACCTCTGGGGAGGGAATAGTCACAGATACGCAGTATTTT; CDR3: CATSGEGIVTDTQYF
V: TRBV27; size: .; D: .; J: TRBJ1-4; DNA: TGTGCCAGCACCAACACACCAGGGAGCCCTAATGAAAAACTGTTTTTT; CDR3: CASTNTPGSPNEKLFF
V: TRBV10-1; size: .; D: .; J: TRBJ1-1; DNA: TGCGCCAGCCCATACGGGGAAGGTAAGTCAATGAACACTGAAGCTTTCTTT; CDR3: CASPYGEGKSMNTEAFF
V: TRBV7-3; size: .; D: .; J: TRBJ1-1; DNA: TGTGCCAGCAGCCCTACCCCAGGGGTCGGGGAAGCTTTCTTT; CDR3: CASSPTPGVGEAFF
V: TRBV2; size: .; D: TRBD1; J: TRBJ1-4; DNA: TGTGCCAGCAGCATGGTGGGACAGGGGGGGAAAAAACTGTTTTTT; CDR3: CASSMVGQGGKKLFF
V: TRBV2; size: .; D: .; J: TRBJ2-7; DNA: TGTGCCAGCAATCCCTCAGGGCCCGAGCAGTACTTC; CDR3: CASNPSGPEQYF
V: TRBV7-9; size: .; D: TRBD2; J: TRBJ2-1; DNA: TGTGCCAGCAGCTTCCTGGCGGGAGAAAATGAGCAGTTCTTC; CDR3: CASSFLAGENEQFF
V: TRBV6-5; size: .; D: .; J: TRBJ2-7; DNA: TGTGCCAGCAGTTACAAGGTCGGCAGTGGCTACGAGCAGTACTTC; CDR3: CASSYKVGSGYEQYF
V: TRBV5-6; size: .; D: .; J: TRBJ1-2; DNA: TGTGCCAGCAGCGCCCAGGACGGATACTATGGCTACACCTTC; CDR3: CASSAQDGYYGYTF
V: TRBV18; size: .; D: TRBD1; J: TRBJ2-7; DNA: TGTGCCAGCTCACCCCGGACAGGGTTCTACGAGCAGTACTTC; CDR3: CASSPRTGFYEQYF
V: TRBV29-1; size: .; D: TRBD2; J: TRBJ2-5; DNA: TGCAGCGTTGAAGTAAGATTGACGCGGGAGGGAAACCAAGAGACCCAGTACTTC; CDR3: CSVEVRLTREGNQETQYF
V: TRBV25-1; size: .; D: TRBD2; J: TRBJ2-7; DNA: TGTGCCAGCAGCTTTGTGGGAGCTCACCGGGGGGGCTACGAGCAGTACTTC; CDR3: CASSFVGAHRGGYEQYF
V: TRBV6-6; size: .; D: .; J: TRBJ2-5; DNA: TGTGCCAGCAGTTACCCCCTAGGGGAGACCCAGTACTTC; CDR3: CASSYPLGETQYF
V: TRBV5-4; size: .; D: TRBD2; J: TRBJ2-1; DNA: TGTGCCAGCAGCTTGAGGGCAGCGGGGGGCTACAATGAGCAGTTCTTC; CDR3: CASSLRAAGGYNEQFF
V: TRBV9; size: .; D: .; J: TRBJ2-3; DNA: TGTGCCAGCAGCGTTGGCGGACAACCTAGCACAGATACGCAGTATTTT; CDR3: CASSVGGQPSTDTQYF
V: TRBV5-8; size: once; D: TRBD2; J: TRBJ2-5; DNA: TGTGCCAGCAGCTTGGGACTAGCGGGCGAGACCCAGTACTTC; CDR3: CASSLGLAGETQYF
V: TRBV6-1; size: few; D: .; J: TRBJ1-5; DNA: TGTGCCAGCAGTGAAGCGCTGGGAGGGCACGGCAATCAGCCCCAGCATTTT; CDR3: CASSEALGGHGNQPQHF
V: TRBV10-2; size: .; D: .; J: TRBJ2-5; DNA: TGCGCCAGCAGCCCGGGAATGGTGGGGGAGACCCAGTACTTC; CDR3: CASSPGMVGETQYF
V: TRBV11-2; size: .; D: .; J: TRBJ1-3; DNA: TGTGCCAGCATGCTGGCCGACTCTGGAAACACCATATATTTT; CDR3: CASMLADSGNTIYF
V: TRBV7-2; size: .; D: TRBD1; J: TRBJ1-1; DNA: TGTGCCAGCAGCTGGAGACAGGGGGGGACTGAAGCTTTCTTT; CDR3: CASSWRQGGTEAFF
V: TRBV30; size: .; D: .; J: TRBJ1-3; DNA: TGTGCCTGGAGTGTAGTTGGAAACACCATATATTTT; CDR3: CAWSVVGNTIYF
V: TRBV5-4; size: once; D: .; J: TRBJ2-7; DNA: TGTGCCAGCAGTGATCGGTACGAGCAGTACTTC; CDR3: CASSDRYEQYF